The 32 T cell receptor beta chains below were found in one sample sequenced in a study of response to subunit inactivated influenza vaccine. TCRdb re-called the RT-PCR reads with MiXCR, one entry per CDR3 protein. The sample carries 540,000 or so distinct CDR3 sequences, approximately 13% recorded once. This specimen consisted of PBMCs from blood, obtained about 40 days after vaccination. The receptors were sampled from a man aged 45-65 years who received an inactivated influenza vaccine.

Ten or more counts support this clonotype. This rearrangement joins TRBV29-1 to TRBJ2-3; no definite D call. V lost 6 bases to trimming and J lost 4 bases, with 8 bases between them. Germline CDR1 reads SQVTM; CDR2 reads ANQGSEA. The CDR3 is made up of 11 amino acids. This CDR3 is CSVSGADTQYF. The CDR3 DNA reads TGCAGCGTCTCTGGGGCAGATACGCAGTATTTT.

This chain links TRBV20-1 with TRBJ2-2; TRBD2 aligns across 12 bases. CDR3 length equals 14 residues. Losses at the gene ends were 8 bases for V and 7 bases for J; bases not matched to a gene: 8. The germline gives CDR1 DFQATT, CDR2 SNEGSKA (reference sequence). CDR3 sequence reads: CSLLTSGSLGELFF. CDR3 nucleotides: TGCAGTCTCCTGACTAGCGGGAGCCTCGGGGAGCTGTTTTTT.

This clonotype has ten or more counts. The V and J genes are TRBV29-1 and TRBJ2-7; D ambiguous. Germline-derived CDR1 and CDR2 are SQVTM and ANQGSEA. The V and J ends lost 5 bases and 2 bases respectively, with 13 bases between them. The CDR3 is made up of 13 amino acids. The CDR3: CSVLGPLAYEQYF. In DNA, the CDR3 is TGCAGCGTTCTAGGGCCGCTTGCCTACGAGCAGTACTTC.

This clonotype showed up just a few times. CDR3: CASSFGRSDYEQYF. CDR3 in DNA: TGTGCCAGCAGCTTCGGGAGATCGGACTACGAGCAGTACTTC. The genes are TRBV7-8 and TRBJ2-7; tentatively, D is TRBD2 (6 bases). V lost 3 bases to trimming and J lost 3 bases, with 12 bases between them. CDR1 SGHVS and CDR2 FQNEAQ come from the germline V gene. The CDR3 contains 14 residues.

CDR3 DNA: TGCAGCGTAAGCATCGGAGCTAACTATGGCTACACCTTC. The encoded protein is CSVSIGANYGYTF. V usage is TRBV29-1 and J usage is TRBJ1-2; unclear D gene. Trimming removed 6 bases from V and 0 bases from J, with 11 bases in between. CDR3 length: 13 amino acids. Germline V lookup: CDR1 SQVTM, CDR2 ANQGSEA. Based on the CDR3 plus reference TRBV29-1 and TRBJ1-2, the full variable domain is SAVISQKPSRDICQRGTSLTIQCQVDSQVTMMFWYRQQPGQSLTLIATANQGSEATYESGFVIDKFPISRPNLTFSTLTVSNMSPEDSSIYLCSVSIGANYGYTFGSGTRLTVV.

This chain links TRBV11-2 with TRBJ2-1; possible D gene TRBD1, 6 bases. The CDR3 is 17 amino acids. Germline CDR1 is SGHAT and CDR2 is FQNNGV. Trimming removed 3 bases from V and 2 bases from J, with 17 bases in between. The CDR3 DNA reads TGTGCCAGCAGCTTCAGAATCGGACAGTTCGCCTACAATGAGCAGTTCTTC. Protein product: CASSFRIGQFAYNEQFF.

The chain uses TRBV27 and TRBJ2-5; 9 bases match TRBD2. The germline gives CDR1 MNHEY, CDR2 SMNVEV (reference sequence). V lost 6 bases, J lost 4 bases, and 6 bases stayed unmatched. The CDR3 is 14 amino acids. The CDR3 spells CASRGGTSLETQYF. The CDR3 DNA reads TGTGCCAGCAGAGGAGGGACTAGCTTAGAGACCCAGTACTTC.

This clonotype occurred a few times. The chain is built from TRBV9 and TRBJ2-5; maybe TRBD1 (6 bases). Germline-derived CDR1 and CDR2 are SGDLS and YYNGEE. Trimming pared 0 bases from V and 5 bases from J, leaving 14 bases between. The CDR3 contains 15 residues. The CDR3: CASSVGTGLYETQYF. As DNA, the CDR3 is TGTGCCAGCAGCGTAGGCACAGGGCTCTACGAGACCCAGTACTTC. Variable domain in full (rest from reference TRBV9 and TRBJ2-5): DSGVTQTPKHLITATGQRVTLRCSPRSGDLSVYWYQQSLDQGLQFLIQYYNGEERAKGNILERFSAQQFPDLHSELNLSSLELGDSALYFCASSVGTGLYETQYFGPGTRLLVL.

This clonotype has a handful of counts. J is TRBJ2-1 and V is TRBV12-3 or TRBV12-4; 7 bases line up with TRBD2. Losses at the gene ends were 0 bases for V and 7 bases for J; bases not matched to a gene: 6. The CDR3 sequence is 15 residues long. This chain's CDR3 is CASSLAGGWSNEQFF. CDR3 nucleotides: TGTGCCAGCAGTTTAGCGGGAGGGTGGAGTAATGAGCAGTTCTTC.

This clonotype showed up just once. This chain joins TRBV12-3 or TRBV12-4 and TRBJ2-1; 11 bases line up with TRBD2. The trim removed 6 bases at V and 6 bases at J, leaving 4 bases unmatched. The CDR3 is 14 amino acids. CDR3 nucleotides: TGTGCCAGCAGCACCGGGACTAGCGGCAATGAGCAGTTCTTC. It yields the protein CASSTGTSGNEQFF.

The gene calls are TRBV21-1 and TRBJ2-4; the listed D gene, TRBD1, was not tested against the DNA. TRBV21-1 is termed a pseudogene. CDR3 size: 15 residues. CDR3 loop: CASRGTGASKNIQYF. The CDR3 DNA reads TGTGCCAGCAGAGGGACAGGGGCTTCCAAAAACATTCAGTACTTC.

This clonotype occurred a few times. The V call is TRBV11-2, the J call TRBJ1-2, with 8 bases aligning to TRBD1. From germline, CDR1 is SGHAT and CDR2 FQNNGV. Unmatched junction bases numbered 6, after V lost 2 bases and J lost 4 bases. This CDR3 has 15 amino acids. The CDR3 spells CASSLWQGATYGYTF. CDR3 DNA sequence: TGTGCCAGCAGCTTATGGCAGGGGGCGACCTATGGCTACACCTTC.

The table lists this clonotype with a few counts. V and J are TRBV24-1 and TRBJ2-5; D is unclear. Germline CDR1 and CDR2: KGHDR and SFDVKD. CDR3 length equals 14 residues. V was pared by 4 bases and J by 3 bases, with 11 bases between. CDR3 in amino acids: CATSDPGREETQYF. In nucleotides, the CDR3 is TGTGCCACCAGTGACCCCGGACGAGAAGAGACCCAGTACTTC.

The rearrangement uses TRBV7-6 and TRBJ2-2; 13 positions agree with TRBD2. Germline CDR1 and CDR2: SGHVS and FNYEAQ. The CDR3 is 20 residues long. V lost 5 bases to trimming and J lost 6 bases; unmatched junction nucleotides: 18. Here the CDR3 reads CASSPTTSGRAFDGSGELFF. In DNA, the CDR3 is TGTGCCAGCAGCCCGACCACTAGCGGGAGGGCCTTTGATGGGTCCGGGGAGCTGTTTTTT.

As DNA, the CDR3 is TGCGCCAGCAGCTTGGCATCGGGCTCTGGGGCCAACGTCCTGACTTTC. Its protein product is CASSLASGSGANVLTF. V gene TRBV5-1 combines with J gene TRBJ2-6; unclear D gene. V lost 0 bases to trimming and J lost 0 bases, with 7 bases between them. The CDR3 spans 16 residues. CDR1 and CDR2 from the germline V gene are SGHRS and YFSETQ.

This clonotype turned up a few times. CDR3 sequence reads: CSVARGWGATYNEQFF. For the CDR3, the DNA is TGCAGCGTCGCTCGGGGGTGGGGGGCGACCTACAATGAGCAGTTCTTC. The chain links TRBV29-1 to TRBJ2-1; D is perhaps TRBD1 or TRBD2 (6 bases each). V lost 6 bases, J lost 2 bases, and 20 bases lay in between. CDR3 length: 16 amino acids. Germline V gene lookup returns CDR1 SQVTM and CDR2 ANQGSEA.

A single count supports this clonotype. The chain carries TRBV30 and TRBJ2-2; D gene uncertain. Germline lookup yields CDR1 GTSNPN and CDR2 SVGIG (reference sequence). With 5 bases removed from V and 5 bases from J, the gap between germline ends came to 9 bases. The length of the CDR3 is 12 residues. The CDR3: CAWLGPTGELFF. In DNA form, the CDR3 reads TGTGCCTGGCTCGGTCCAACCGGGGAGCTGTTTTTT.

This clonotype was observed many times. The chain carries TRBV5-1 and TRBJ2-7; 8 bases agree with TRBD1. Germline V gene sequence: CDR1 SGHRS, CDR2 YFSETQ. This CDR3 spans 15 amino acids. V was clipped by 3 bases and J by 0 bases; unmatched bases: 5. CDR3 DNA: TGCGCCAGCAGCTACGGACAGGGAGACTCCTACGAGCAGTACTTC. Residues: CASSYGQGDSYEQYF.

V usage is TRBV7-2 and J usage is TRBJ2-3; D gene uncertain. CDR1 is SGHTA, CDR2 FQGNSA, per germline. Trimming removed 5 bases at V and 9 bases at J, with 12 bases between. The CDR3 extends over 12 amino acids. The CDR3 nucleotides read TGTGCCAGCAGCCCACCTCTGGGCACGCAGTATTTT. It yields the protein CASSPPLGTQYF.

This clonotype was counted a few times. The rearrangement joins TRBV5-1 to TRBJ2-7; 7 bases map to TRBD2. Trimming removed 4 bases from V and 2 bases from J; junction bases left unmatched: 15. Germline V gives CDR1 SGHRS, CDR2 YFSETQ. The CDR3 length is 17 residues. CDR3: CASSPLDSGRLTYEQYF. The CDR3, as DNA: TGCGCCAGCAGCCCCCTCGATAGCGGGCGACTAACCTACGAGCAGTACTTC.

This clonotype was detected ten times or more. The chain uses TRBV20-1 and TRBJ1-2; D ambiguous. Germline-derived CDR1 and CDR2 are DFQATT and SNEGSKA (reference sequence). The V end lost 3 bases, the J end lost 0 bases, and 8 bases lay between the germline ends. This CDR3 comprises 13 residues. The CDR3 loop is CSASVRANYGYTF. The CDR3 bases are TGCAGTGCTAGTGTACGTGCTAACTATGGCTACACCTTC.

This clonotype was seen a handful of times. The chain is built from TRBV20-1 and TRBJ2-3; D is uncertain. This CDR3 has 14 residues. Trimming took off 3 bases at V and 1 base at J, with 11 bases between the two ends. Germline V gene data show CDR1 as DFQATT and CDR2 as SNEGSKA (reference sequence). The CDR3 nucleotides are TGCAGTGCTAGGTGGCTTTCTGGCACAGATACGCAGTATTTT. Translated, it gives CSARWLSGTDTQYF.

CDR3 nucleotides: TGCGCCAGCAGCCAGTTTAGGGGAGGAACCGGGGAGCTGTTTTTT. This gives the protein CASSQFRGGTGELFF. The gene calls are TRBV4-3 and TRBJ2-2; D possibly corresponds to TRBD2 (6 bases). The length of the CDR3 is 15 residues. CDR1 is LGHNA and CDR2 is YSLEER in the germline V gene. V lost 3 bases, J lost 5 bases, and 13 bases lay in between.

This clonotype was counted a few times. The V call is TRBV12-3 or TRBV12-4, the J call TRBJ2-7, with D perhaps matching TRBD2 (6 bases). Between the trimmed V and J ends, which lost 10 bases and 0 bases, there was a span of 10 bases. The CDR3 totals 12 residues. CDR3 sequence reads: CATAGNSYEQYF. For the CDR3, the DNA is TGTGCCACCGCGGGGAACTCCTACGAGCAGTACTTC.

The chain uses TRBV5-1 and TRBJ2-1; a possible D gene is TRBD2 (5 bases). Germline V gene lookup returns CDR1 SGHRS and CDR2 YFSETQ. Trimming removed 2 bases from V and 2 bases from J, with 11 bases in between. The CDR3 totals 15 residues. The CDR3 region has the DNA TGCGCCAGCAGCTTCCGACGGGATCCCTACAATGAGCAGTTCTTC. Translation: CASSFRRDPYNEQFF.

The gene calls are TRBV12-3 or TRBV12-4 and TRBJ2-1, with D tentatively TRBD1 (6 bases). This CDR3 has 16 residues. V lost 6 bases and J lost 1, with 16 bases in between. In nucleotides, the CDR3 is TGTGCCAGCAGCACTTCAGGGGCGAAGTCCTACAATGAGCAGTTCTTC. Its translation is CASSTSGAKSYNEQFF.

The sample holds many counts of this clonotype. The genes are TRBV6-5 and TRBJ2-5, with 9 bases fitting TRBD1. The CDR3 runs to 15 residues. The germline CDR1 and CDR2 sequences are MNHEY and SVGAGI. With 2 bases clipped from V and 0 bases from J, the junction kept 1 base outside the gene matches. CDR3: CASSYGTGYQETQYF. The CDR3 region has the DNA TGTGCCAGCAGTTACGGGACAGGGTACCAAGAGACCCAGTACTTC.

The chain employs TRBV9 and TRBJ2-5; 11 bases line up with TRBD2. CDR1 and CDR2 from the germline V gene are SGDLS and YYNGEE. The V and J ends lost 4 bases and 5 bases, in that order; junction bases with no gene match: 7. The CDR3 is 15 amino acids. In DNA, the CDR3 is TGTGCCAGCAGCAAAAGGGGACTAGCGGTGGAGACCCAGTACTTC. It is translated as CASSKRGLAVETQYF.

This chain links TRBV7-9 with TRBJ2-1; D possibly corresponds to TRBD1 (6 bases). The CDR3 is 15 amino acids. The V end was cut by 2 bases, the J end by 2 bases, with 10 bases between. Germline V CDR1 and CDR2: SEHNR, FQNEAQ (reference sequence). DNA for the CDR3: TGTGCCAGCAGCTTAACCCAGGGGCCCTACAATGAGCAGTTCTTC. Encoded protein: CASSLTQGPYNEQFF.

This CDR3 is CSARASSGRWQETQYF. As DNA, the CDR3 is TGCAGTGCTAGAGCTTCTAGCGGGAGATGGCAAGAGACCCAGTACTTC. The V and J genes are TRBV20-1 and TRBJ2-5; 10 nucleotides line up with TRBD2. The CDR3 contains 16 residues. Germline lookup yields CDR1 DFQATT and CDR2 SNEGSKA (reference sequence). The J segment lost 2 bases and the V segment lost 1 base, leaving 7 bases of the junction unmatched.

The table lists this clonotype with a few counts. CDR3: CASSLSLLETQYF. Written as DNA, the CDR3 is TGCGCCAGCAGCTTGTCGCTCTTGGAGACCCAGTACTTC. The genes are TRBV5-1 and TRBJ2-5, with D unclear. V lost 1 base and J lost 5, with 9 bases in between. CDR3 length: 13 amino acids. CDR1 and CDR2 (germline): SGHRS, YFSETQ.

There are a few counts of this clonotype. The J gene is TRBJ2-7, the V gene TRBV6-1; TRBD1 matches at 9 bases. The V gene end was trimmed by 10 bases and the J gene end by 4 bases; junction bases not matched to a gene: 8. This CDR3 is built from 13 residues. Germline CDR1 reads MNHNS; CDR2 reads SASEGT. CDR3 DNA: TGTGCCATTAGACAGGGGGGTATGTACGAGCAGTACTTC. This sequence encodes CAIRQGGMYEQYF.